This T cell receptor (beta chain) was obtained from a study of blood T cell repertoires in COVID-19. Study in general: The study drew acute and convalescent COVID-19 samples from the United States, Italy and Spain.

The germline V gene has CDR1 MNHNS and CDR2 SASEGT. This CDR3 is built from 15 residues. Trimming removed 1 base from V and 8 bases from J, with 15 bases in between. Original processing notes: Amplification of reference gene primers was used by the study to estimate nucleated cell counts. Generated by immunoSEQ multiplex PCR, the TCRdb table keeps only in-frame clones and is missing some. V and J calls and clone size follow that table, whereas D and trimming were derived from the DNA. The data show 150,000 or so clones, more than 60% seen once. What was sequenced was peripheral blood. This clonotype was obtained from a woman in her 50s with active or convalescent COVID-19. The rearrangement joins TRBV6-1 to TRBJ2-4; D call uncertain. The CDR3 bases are TGTGCCAGCAGTGAAGGTCCGTTGGCCCGGGACATTCAGTACTTC. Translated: CASSEGPLARDIQYF.